This T cell receptor (beta chain) is drawn from a study of blood T cell repertoires in COVID-19. Overall study: Sites across the United States, Italy and Spain contributed samples from acute and convalescent COVID-19.

This CDR3 comprises 13 residues. Germline V lookup: CDR1 SGDLS, CDR2 YYNGEE. Trimming at V came to 2 bases and at J to 9 bases, leaving 7 bases not matched to a gene. Participants were aged about 18 to 89 years, lived in around 22 US areas, and enrolled virtually. Which cohort a participant joined came from the clinical history participants gave. Method: immunoSEQ multiplex PCR; TCRdb's copy keeps in-frame clones and lacks some. The data hold 290,000 or so clones, with about four fifths observed a single time. Sequencing input: PBMCs or T cells enriched from blood (not recorded which). The chain combines TRBV9 with TRBJ2-5; 7 nucleotides line up with TRBD2. This sequence originates from a middle-aged man who had been exposed to COVID-19. The chain's CDR3 is CASSVDPREPQYF. CDR3 sequence (DNA): TGTGCCAGCAGCGTGGATCCGCGGGAGCCCCAGTACTTC.